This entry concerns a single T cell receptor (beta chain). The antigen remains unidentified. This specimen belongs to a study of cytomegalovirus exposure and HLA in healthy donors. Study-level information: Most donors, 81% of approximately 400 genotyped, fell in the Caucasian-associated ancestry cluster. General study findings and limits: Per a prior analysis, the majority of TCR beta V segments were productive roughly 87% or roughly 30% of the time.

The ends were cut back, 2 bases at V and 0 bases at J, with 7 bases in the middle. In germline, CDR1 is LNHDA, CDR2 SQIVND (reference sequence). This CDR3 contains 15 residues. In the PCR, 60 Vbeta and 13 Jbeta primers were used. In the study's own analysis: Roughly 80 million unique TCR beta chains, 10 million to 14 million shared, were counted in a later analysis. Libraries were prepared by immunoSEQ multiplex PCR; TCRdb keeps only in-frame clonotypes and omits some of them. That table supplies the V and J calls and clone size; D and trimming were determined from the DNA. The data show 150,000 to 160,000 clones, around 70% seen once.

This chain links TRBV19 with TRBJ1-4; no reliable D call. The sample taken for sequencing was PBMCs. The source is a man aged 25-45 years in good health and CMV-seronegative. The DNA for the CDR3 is TGTGCCAGTAGTATACGGGTTGCAACTAATGAAAAACTGTTTTTT. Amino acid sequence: CASSIRVATNEKLFF. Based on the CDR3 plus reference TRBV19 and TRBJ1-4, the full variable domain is DGGITQSPKYLFRKEGQNVTLSCEQNLNHDAMYWYRQDPGQGLRLIYYSQIVNDFQKGDIAEGYSVSREKKESFPLTVTSAQKNPTAFYLCASSIRVATNEKLFFGSGTQLSVL.